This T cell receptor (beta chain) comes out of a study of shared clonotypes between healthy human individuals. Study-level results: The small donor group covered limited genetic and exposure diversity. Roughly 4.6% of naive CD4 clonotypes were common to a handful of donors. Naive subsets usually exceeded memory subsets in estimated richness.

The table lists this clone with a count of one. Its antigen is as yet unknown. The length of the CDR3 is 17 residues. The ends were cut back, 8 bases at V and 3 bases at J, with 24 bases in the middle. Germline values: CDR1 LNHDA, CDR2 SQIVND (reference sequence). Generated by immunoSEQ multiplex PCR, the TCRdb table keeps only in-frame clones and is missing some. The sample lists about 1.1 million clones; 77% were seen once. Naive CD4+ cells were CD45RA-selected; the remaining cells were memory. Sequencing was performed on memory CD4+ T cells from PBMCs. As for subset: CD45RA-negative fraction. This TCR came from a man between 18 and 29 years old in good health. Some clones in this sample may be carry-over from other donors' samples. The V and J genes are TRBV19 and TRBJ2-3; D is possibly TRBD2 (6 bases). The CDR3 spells CASYSGVGRVDTDTQYF. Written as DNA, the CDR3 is TGTGCCAGTTATTCTGGAGTCGGGAGAGTCGATACAGATACGCAGTATTTT.